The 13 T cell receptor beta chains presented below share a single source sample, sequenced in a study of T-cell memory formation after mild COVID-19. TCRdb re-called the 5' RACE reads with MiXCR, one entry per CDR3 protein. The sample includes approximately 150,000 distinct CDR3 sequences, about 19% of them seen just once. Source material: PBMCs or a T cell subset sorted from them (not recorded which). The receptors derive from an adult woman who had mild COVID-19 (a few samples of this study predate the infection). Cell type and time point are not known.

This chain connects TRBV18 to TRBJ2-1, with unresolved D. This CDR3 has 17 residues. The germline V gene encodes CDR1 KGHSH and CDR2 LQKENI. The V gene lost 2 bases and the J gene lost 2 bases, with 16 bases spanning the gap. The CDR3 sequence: CASSPTLMGSAYNEQFF. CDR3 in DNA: TGTGCCAGCTCACCAACCTTAATGGGGTCGGCCTACAATGAGCAGTTCTTC.

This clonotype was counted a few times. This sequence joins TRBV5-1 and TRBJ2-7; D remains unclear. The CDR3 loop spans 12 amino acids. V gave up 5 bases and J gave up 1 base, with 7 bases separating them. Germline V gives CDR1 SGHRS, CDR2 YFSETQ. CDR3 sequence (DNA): TGCGCCAGCAGGATGGATTCCTACGAGCAGTACTTC. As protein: CASRMDSYEQYF.

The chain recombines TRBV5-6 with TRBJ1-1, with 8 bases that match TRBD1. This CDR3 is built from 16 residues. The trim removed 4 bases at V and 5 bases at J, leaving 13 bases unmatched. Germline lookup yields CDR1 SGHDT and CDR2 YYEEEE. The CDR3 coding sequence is TGTGCCAGCAGCCAGGCCCCGACAGGGGTGGAGACTGAAGCTTTCTTT. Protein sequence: CASSQAPTGVETEAFF. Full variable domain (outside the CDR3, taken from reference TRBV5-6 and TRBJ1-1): DAGVTQSPTHLIKTRGQQVTLRCSPKSGHDTVSWYQQALGQGPQFIFQYYEEEERQRGNFPDRFSGHQFPNYSSELNVNALLLGDSALYLCASSQAPTGVETEAFFGQGTRLTVV.

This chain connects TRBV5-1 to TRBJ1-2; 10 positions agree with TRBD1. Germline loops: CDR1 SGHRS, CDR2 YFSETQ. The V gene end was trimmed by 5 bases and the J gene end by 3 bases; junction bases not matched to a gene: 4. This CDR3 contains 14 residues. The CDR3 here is CASRAGTGDYGYTF. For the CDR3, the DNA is TGCGCCAGCAGGGCCGGGACAGGGGACTATGGCTACACCTTC.

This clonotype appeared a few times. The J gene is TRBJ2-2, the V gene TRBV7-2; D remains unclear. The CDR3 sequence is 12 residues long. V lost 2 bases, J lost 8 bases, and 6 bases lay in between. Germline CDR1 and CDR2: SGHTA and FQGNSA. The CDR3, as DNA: TGTGCCAGCAGCTTACGGCAGGGGGAGCTGTTTTTT. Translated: CASSLRQGELFF.

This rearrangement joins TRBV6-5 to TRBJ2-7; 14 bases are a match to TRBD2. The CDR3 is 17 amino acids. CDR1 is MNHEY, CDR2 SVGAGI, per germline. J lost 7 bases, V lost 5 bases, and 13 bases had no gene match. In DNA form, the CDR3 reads TGTGCCAGCAGTCGGACTAGCGGGAGGCCCCGGCCCCGGGAGCAGTACTTC. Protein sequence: CASSRTSGRPRPREQYF.

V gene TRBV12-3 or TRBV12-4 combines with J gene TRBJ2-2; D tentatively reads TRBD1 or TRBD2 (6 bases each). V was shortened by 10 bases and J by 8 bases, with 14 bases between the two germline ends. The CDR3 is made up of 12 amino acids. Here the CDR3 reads CATAPGAGELFF. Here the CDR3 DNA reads TGTGCCACAGCCCCGGGGGCAGGGGAGCTGTTTTTT.

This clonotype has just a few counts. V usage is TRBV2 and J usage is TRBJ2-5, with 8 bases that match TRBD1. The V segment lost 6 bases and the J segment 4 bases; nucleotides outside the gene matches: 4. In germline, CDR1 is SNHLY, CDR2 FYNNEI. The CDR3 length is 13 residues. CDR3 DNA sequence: TGTGCCAGCAGCCAGGGGGCACGAGAGACCCAGTACTTC. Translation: CASSQGARETQYF.

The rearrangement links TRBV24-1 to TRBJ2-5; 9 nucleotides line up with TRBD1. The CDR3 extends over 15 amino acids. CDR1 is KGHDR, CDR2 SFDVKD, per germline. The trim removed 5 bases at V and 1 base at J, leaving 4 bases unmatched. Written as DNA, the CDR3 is TGTGCCACCAGTGTAGACAGGGGGTCCCAAGAGACCCAGTACTTC. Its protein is CATSVDRGSQETQYF.

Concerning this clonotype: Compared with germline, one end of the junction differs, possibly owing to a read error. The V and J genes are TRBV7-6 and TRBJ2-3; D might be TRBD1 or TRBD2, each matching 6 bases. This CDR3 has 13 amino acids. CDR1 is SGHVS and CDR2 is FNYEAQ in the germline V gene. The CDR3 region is CASSSRDTDTRYF. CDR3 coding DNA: TGTGCCAGCAGCTCGCGGGACACGGATACGCGGTATTTT.

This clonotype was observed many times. CDR3 region: CASSEATDTQYF. The CDR3 DNA follows: TGCGCCAGCAGCGAGGCAACAGATACGCAGTATTTT. This chain links TRBV5-1 with TRBJ2-3; D is undetermined. Trimming cost V 4 bases and J 3 bases, with 6 bases left between them. The CDR3 runs 12 residues. Germline V gene sequence: CDR1 SGHRS, CDR2 YFSETQ.

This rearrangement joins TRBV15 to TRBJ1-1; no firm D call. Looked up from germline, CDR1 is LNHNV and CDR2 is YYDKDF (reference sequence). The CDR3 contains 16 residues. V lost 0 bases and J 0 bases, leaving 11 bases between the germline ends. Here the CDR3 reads CATSRDGGGMNTEAFF. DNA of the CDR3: TGTGCCACCAGCAGAGATGGCGGCGGGATGAACACTGAAGCTTTCTTT.

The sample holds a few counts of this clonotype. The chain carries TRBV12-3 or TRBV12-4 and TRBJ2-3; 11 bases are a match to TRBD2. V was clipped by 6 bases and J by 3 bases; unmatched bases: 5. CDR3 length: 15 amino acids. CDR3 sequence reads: CASRPSGRSTDTQYF. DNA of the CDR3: TGTGCCAGCAGACCTAGCGGGAGGAGTACAGATACGCAGTATTTT.